Here is one T cell receptor beta chain with its context. Recruitment covered about 25 US areas and drew participants whose ages spanned roughly 18 to 100 years. Participants' reported clinical history set cohort assignment. The data originate from a study of blood T cell repertoires in COVID-19. Across the whole study: The analysed material was cDNA or gDNA that came from T cells, B-cell-depleted T cells, or PBMCs.

In the authors' methods: By means of reference gene primer amplification, nucleated cell counts were estimated. Sequencing used immunoSEQ multiplex PCR; TCRdb keeps in-frame clones, though not all of them. V and J calls and clone size follow that table, whereas D and trimming were derived from the DNA. The data show roughly 400,000 clones, about 83% seen once. V was clipped by 6 bases and J by 5 bases; unmatched bases: 3. Per germline, CDR1 MDHEN and CDR2 SYDVKM. The CDR3 spans 13 residues. The chain is built from TRBV28 and TRBJ1-3; 8 bases are shared with TRBD1. Sample: PBMCs or T cells enriched from blood (not recorded which). This sequence originates from a woman aged 45-65 years who had recovered from COVID-19. The CDR3 protein is CASRQGARNTIYF. In nucleotides, the CDR3 is TGTGCCAGCAGGCAGGGGGCCAGAAACACCATATATTTT.